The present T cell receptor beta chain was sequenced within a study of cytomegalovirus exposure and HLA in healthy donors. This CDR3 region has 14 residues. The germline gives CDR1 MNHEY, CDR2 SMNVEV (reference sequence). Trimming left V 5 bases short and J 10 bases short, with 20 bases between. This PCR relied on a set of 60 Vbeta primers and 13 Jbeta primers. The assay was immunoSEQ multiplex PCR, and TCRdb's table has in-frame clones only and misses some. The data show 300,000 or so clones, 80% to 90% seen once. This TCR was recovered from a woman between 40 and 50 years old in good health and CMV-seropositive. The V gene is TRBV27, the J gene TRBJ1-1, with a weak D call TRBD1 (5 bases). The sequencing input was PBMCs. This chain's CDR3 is CASSPRGTAGGAFF. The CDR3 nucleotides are TGTGCCAGCAGTCCACGAGGGACTGCGGGAGGAGCTTTCTTT.